This T cell receptor (beta chain) was sequenced in a study of spatial heterogeneity in lung cancer. TCRdb re-called the 5' RACE reads with MiXCR, one entry per CDR3 protein. The sample contains around 92,000 distinct CDR3 sequences, approximately 12% of which appear only once. Study-level results: The study found ubiquitous expanded tumor TCRs in blood more at resection than follow-up.

Germline V gene lookup returns CDR1 MNHEY and CDR2 SVGEGT. V lost 5 bases and J lost 6, with 23 bases in between. The CDR3 extends over 17 amino acids. This clonotype occurred a few times. Its antigen is undetermined. As to time point: sample taken at primary tumor resection. Unsorted whole RNA samples from tumor, nontumor lung or frozen PBMC were sequenced. This material consisted of PBMCs, taken at surgery. The clonotype was recovered from a male donor with early-stage non-small cell lung cancer. The chain couples TRBV6-2 or TRBV6-3 to TRBJ2-4; perhaps TRBD1 as D (6 bases). CDR3 in DNA: TGTGCCAGCAGTCAGCCTATCTTCGACAGGTCGGGAAACATTCAGTACTTC. This sequence encodes CASSQPIFDRSGNIQYF.